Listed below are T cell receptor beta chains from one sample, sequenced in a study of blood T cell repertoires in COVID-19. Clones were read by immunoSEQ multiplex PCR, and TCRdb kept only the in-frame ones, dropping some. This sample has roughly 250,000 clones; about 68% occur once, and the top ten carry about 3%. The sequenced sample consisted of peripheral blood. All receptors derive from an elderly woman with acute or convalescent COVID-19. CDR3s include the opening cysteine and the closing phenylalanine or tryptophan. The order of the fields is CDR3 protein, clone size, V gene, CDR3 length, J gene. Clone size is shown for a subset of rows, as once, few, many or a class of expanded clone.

CDR3aa: CAGQGALEGGYTF
abundance: .
v_gene: TRBV10-3
len: 13
j_gene: TRBJ1-2

CDR3aa: CASSLDGGRSNTEAFF
abundance: .
v_gene: TRBV5-1
len: 16
j_gene: TRBJ1-1

CDR3aa: CATSREGRGLRNSPLHF
abundance: .
v_gene: TRBV15
len: 17
j_gene: TRBJ1-6

CDR3aa: CASSLQGERQPQHF
abundance: .
v_gene: TRBV5-4
len: 14
j_gene: TRBJ1-5

CDR3aa: CASSRRDREGYTF
abundance: .
v_gene: TRBV7-9
len: 13
j_gene: TRBJ1-2

CDR3aa: CASSPRVAGGPSGPNEQFF
abundance: once
v_gene: TRBV6-6
len: 19
j_gene: TRBJ2-1

CDR3aa: CASSATGIDNEQFF
abundance: .
v_gene: TRBV5-4
len: 14
j_gene: TRBJ2-1

CDR3aa: CASTRGTDYGYTF
abundance: .
v_gene: TRBV6-5
len: 13
j_gene: TRBJ1-2

CDR3aa: CASKSVSGVMYNEQFF
abundance: once
v_gene: TRBV28
len: 16
j_gene: TRBJ2-1

CDR3aa: CASSLVATSATQYF
abundance: .
v_gene: TRBV11-2
len: 14
j_gene: TRBJ2-5

CDR3aa: CASSPGTSGSYEQYF
abundance: .
v_gene: TRBV6-5
len: 15
j_gene: TRBJ2-7

CDR3aa: CASSPNKDRSGTDTQYF
abundance: .
v_gene: TRBV23-1
len: 17
j_gene: TRBJ2-3

CDR3aa: CASSNPNLGGGETQYF
abundance: .
v_gene: TRBV2
len: 16
j_gene: TRBJ2-5

CDR3aa: CASTDSGRVGETQYF
abundance: .
v_gene: TRBV19
len: 15
j_gene: TRBJ2-5

CDR3aa: CASSQRGQGDHYGYTF
abundance: .
v_gene: TRBV3-1/TRBV3-2
len: 16
j_gene: TRBJ1-2

CDR3aa: CASSQVRGGLDSPLHF
abundance: .
v_gene: TRBV3-1/TRBV3-2
len: 16
j_gene: TRBJ1-6

CDR3aa: CASRHTPETLFF
abundance: .
v_gene: TRBV6-5
len: 12
j_gene: TRBJ1-4

CDR3aa: CASSQAGTGTRGNQPQHF
abundance: .
v_gene: TRBV3-1/TRBV3-2
len: 18
j_gene: TRBJ1-5

CDR3aa: CASSERTIVGKLFF
abundance: once
v_gene: TRBV6-1
len: 14
j_gene: TRBJ1-4

CDR3aa: CASSLDGTTTQYF
abundance: .
v_gene: TRBV7-2
len: 13
j_gene: TRBJ2-3

CDR3aa: CSARQGWGNTEAFF
abundance: .
v_gene: TRBV29-1
len: 14
j_gene: TRBJ1-1